The 9 T cell receptor gamma chains below all came from one sample that was sequenced in a study of γδ T cells in repeated Plasmodium falciparum infection. Flow sorting of PBMC yielded separate Vgamma9/Vdelta2+ and Vdelta2-negative gammadelta T cell populations for bulk repertoire analysis. TCRdb reapplied CATT to the multiplex PCR reads. In the table there are 13,000 to 15,000 gamma-chain clones, approximately 1.5% of which are singletons. Sequenced sample: gamma-delta T cells from blood. The receptors were sampled from a pool of human donors (malaria-infected and uninfected, not separated).

This clone was seen a handful of times. This DNA translates differently at residue 9 from the TCRdb protein, which is that of a much larger clone; a read error is likely, and the protein shown is the DNA's own translation. The V gene was identified as TRGV2, while no J gene was called. Germline V gives CDR1 EGSNGY, CDR2 YDSYNSKV. This CDR3 has 11 residues. The CDR3 spells CATWDGQTVTF. The CDR3 DNA sequence: TGTGCCACCTGGGACGGGCAAACGGTGACGTTT.

There are a few counts of this clone. For this DNA, TCRdb reports the protein of a much larger clone, which diverges at residue 25, most likely from a read error; the protein presented here is translated directly from the DNA. CDR3 nucleotide sequence: TGTGCCTTGTGGGAGGTGTTCCGAACCCAAAGTTCAGGCCCTTTACGCCTTCAACAAGAGTTGGGCAAAAAAACCAAGGTATTT. Translating it yields CALWEVFRTQSSGPLRLQQELGKKTKVF. The rearrangement uses TRGV9 and TRGJP. In the absence of a J gene in TCRdb, the DNA was matched to germline to assign it here. The length of the CDR3 is 28 residues. Germline values: CDR1 GITISATS, CDR2 ISYDGTV (reference sequence).

This clone occurred many times. The protein TCRdb gives is from a much larger clone and does not agree with this DNA's translation at residue 3, likely a read error; the protein shown here comes from the DNA. The chain uses TRGV3 and TRGJ1 or TRGJ2. Germline CDR1 reads VTNTFY; CDR2 reads YDVSTARD (reference sequence). The CDR3 loop spans 13 amino acids. The CDR3 DNA follows: TGTGCCTCCTGGGACACCAATTATTATAAGAAACTCTTT. Amino acid sequence: CASWDTNYYKKLF.

This clone has at least ten counts. With a much larger clone just one base away, this may be a read error. The chain joins TRGV8 to TRGJ1 or TRGJ2. Looked up from germline, CDR1 is VENAVY and CDR2 is YDSYNSRV. J lost 6 bases, V lost 6 bases, and 11 bases had no gene match. This CDR3 is 13 amino acids long. In DNA form, the CDR3 reads TGTGCCACCTGGAACCCCCACGGTTATAAGAAACTCTTT. This codes for CATWNPHGYKKLF.

With respect to this clone: TCRdb records a much larger clone's protein for this DNA, with a difference at residue 12 that likely arises from a read error; the protein given is the translation of the DNA. This chain joins TRGV8 and TRGJP1. The length of the CDR3 is 15 residues. Germline assignment: CDR1 VENAVY and CDR2 YDSYNSRV. CDR3 protein: CATWDRYTTGWLKIF. CDR3 DNA: TGTGCCACCTGGGATAGGTATACCACTGGTTGGCTCAAGATATTT.

This clone came up many times. TCRdb lists the protein of a much larger clone for this DNA, which differs at residue 5, so this is likely a read error; the protein given here is translated from the DNA itself. DNA for the CDR3: TGTGCCACCTGGTACAGGCAGGGGAATTATTATAAGAAACTCTTT. Translated, it gives CATWYRQGNYYKKLF. The rearrangement uses TRGV3 and TRGJ1 or TRGJ2. Germline assignment: CDR1 VTNTFY and CDR2 YDVSTARD (reference sequence). This CDR3 contains 15 residues.

At least ten counts were recorded for this clone. Translating this DNA gives a protein that differs at residue 8 from the TCRdb one, which belongs to a much larger clone; a read error is likely, and the protein shown is this translation. The rearrangement uses TRGV9 and TRGJP2. The CDR3 loop spans 14 amino acids. The V gene end was trimmed by 2 bases and the J gene end by 6 bases; junction bases not matched to a gene: 6. The germline V gene encodes CDR1 GITISATS and CDR2 ISYDGTV (reference sequence). CDR3 in amino acids: CALWEGSGDWIKTF. Here the CDR3 DNA reads TGTGCCTTGTGGGAGGGGAGTGGTGATTGGATCAAGACGTTT.

This clone was picked up a small number of times. TCRdb's listed protein matches a much larger clone and diverges from this DNA's translation at residue 6, likely through a read error; the protein shown comes from the DNA. The rearrangement joins TRGV9 to TRGJ1 or TRGJ2. No J gene is reported in TCRdb; it was inferred here by comparing the DNA with germline. Germline lookup yields CDR1 GITISATS and CDR2 ISYDGTV (reference sequence). This CDR3 has 11 residues. V was clipped by 2 bases and J by 12 bases; unmatched bases: 7. This CDR3 is CALWEAHGKLF. For the CDR3, the DNA is TGTGCCTTGTGGGAGGCGCACGGGAAACTCTTT.

As for this clone: TCRdb's entry gives the protein of a much larger clone, which mismatches this DNA's translation at residue 4, likely from a read error; the protein reported here is translated from the DNA. Other DNA variants within this sample encode the same CDR3. The chain uses TRGV9 and TRGJP. The J gene is absent in TCRdb and was assigned here via DNA matching to germline. The length of the CDR3 is 17 residues. The germline V gene has CDR1 GITISATS and CDR2 ISYDGTV (reference sequence). CDR3 sequence: CALREVHKELGKKIKVF. The CDR3 coding sequence is TGTGCCTTGAGGGAGGTCCATAAAGAGTTGGGCAAAAAAATCAAGGTATTT.